This TCR beta chain was found in a study of T cells after yellow fever vaccination. Notes on the study in general: A large majority of primary-vaccination clones showed up again after the booster (just under 97% CD4, 88% CD8). Sorted repertoires could include abundant contaminating clonotypes from bulk cells.

This clonotype was seen at least ten times. Antigen: not known. Trimming cost V 5 bases and J 5 bases; bases outside gene matches: 8. Germline lookup yields CDR1 SEHNR and CDR2 FQNEAQ (reference sequence). CDR3 length equals 14 residues. For TCR, cDNA came from 5'RACE template switching, which added a universal primer site and UMIs. TCRdb fed the 5' RACE reads into MiXCR, producing one record per CDR3 protein. The sample records 200,000 to 300,000 distinct CDR3 sequences, approximately 3.5% being singletons. This TCR was recovered from a man younger than 35 who received the YFV17D yellow fever vaccine. The sample was PBMCs, taken 15 days after the yellow fever booster vaccination. The gene calls are TRBV7-9 and TRBJ2-5, with 7 bases identical to TRBD2. CDR3 residues: CASSGRLAGETQYF. As DNA, the CDR3 is TGTGCCAGCAGCGGCCGACTAGCCGGGGAGACCCAGTACTTC.